The T cell receptor (beta chain) described here comes from a study of blood T cell repertoires in COVID-19. Study context: Some COVID-19 samples were acute and others convalescent; all came from the United States, Italy and Spain. PBMCs, B-cell-depleted T cells, or T cells were the source of the cDNA or gDNA that made up the material.

The CDR3 runs to 15 residues. V shed 5 bases and J 4 bases; nucleotides not matched to a gene: 10. CDR1 is SGHTA, CDR2 FQGNSA, per germline. Original processing notes: Estimates of nucleated cell counts were drawn from the amplification of reference gene primers. Using immunoSEQ multiplex PCR, the repertoire was profiled, and TCRdb retains in-frame clones only, with some absent. That table furnishes V, J and clone size, whereas the DNA furnished D and trimming. The data show approximately 49,000 clones, around 84% seen once. This chain connects TRBV7-2 to TRBJ2-5; 7 bases match TRBD2. Sequencing used peripheral blood. The sequence was obtained from a man between 50 and 59 years old with acute or convalescent COVID-19. The CDR3 loop is CASSPNSGLGETQYF. For the CDR3, the DNA is TGTGCCAGCAGCCCAAATAGCGGGTTGGGAGAGACCCAGTACTTC.